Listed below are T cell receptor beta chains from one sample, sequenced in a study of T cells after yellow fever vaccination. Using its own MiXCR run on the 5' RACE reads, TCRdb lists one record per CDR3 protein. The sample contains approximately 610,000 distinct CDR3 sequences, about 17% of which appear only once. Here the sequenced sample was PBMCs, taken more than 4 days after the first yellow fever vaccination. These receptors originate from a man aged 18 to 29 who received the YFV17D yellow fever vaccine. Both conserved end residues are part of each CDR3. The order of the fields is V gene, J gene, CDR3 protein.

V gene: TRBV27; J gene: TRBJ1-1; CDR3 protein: CASIGWGPEAFF
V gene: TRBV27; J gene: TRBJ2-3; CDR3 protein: CASSQRDPVGTQYF
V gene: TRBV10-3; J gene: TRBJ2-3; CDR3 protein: CAISESRRTDTQYF
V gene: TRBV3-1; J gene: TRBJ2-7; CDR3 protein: CASSRTWDEQYF
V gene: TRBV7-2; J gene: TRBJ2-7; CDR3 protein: CASSPFGDEQYF
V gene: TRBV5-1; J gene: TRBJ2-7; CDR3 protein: CASSLRTSGFSYEQYF
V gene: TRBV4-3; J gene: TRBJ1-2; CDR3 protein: CASSQDEGFYGYTF
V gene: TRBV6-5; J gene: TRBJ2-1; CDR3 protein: CASNHQGNEQFF
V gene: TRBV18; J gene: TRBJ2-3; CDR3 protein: CASSPPHLSTDTQYF
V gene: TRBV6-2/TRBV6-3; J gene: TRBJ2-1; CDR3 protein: CASSYTRTGVYNEQFF
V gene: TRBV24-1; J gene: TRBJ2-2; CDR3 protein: CATGNTGELFF
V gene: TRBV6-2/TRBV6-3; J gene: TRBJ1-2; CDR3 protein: CASSPGGTAHNGYTF
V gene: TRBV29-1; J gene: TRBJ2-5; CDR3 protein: CSKVGGPRETQYF
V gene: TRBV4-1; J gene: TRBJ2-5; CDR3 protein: CASSQNNNQETQYF
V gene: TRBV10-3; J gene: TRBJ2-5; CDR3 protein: CATNPGLAEQETQYF
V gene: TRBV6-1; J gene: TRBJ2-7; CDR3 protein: CASSRVATAFYEQYF
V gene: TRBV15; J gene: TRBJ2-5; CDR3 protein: CATSRGSWETQYF
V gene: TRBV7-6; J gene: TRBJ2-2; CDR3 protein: CASSLGTSGLTGELFF
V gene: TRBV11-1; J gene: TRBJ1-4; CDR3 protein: CASSLWTELSLVTPQYEKLFF
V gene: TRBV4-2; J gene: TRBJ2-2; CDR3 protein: CASSQGHRGANTGELFF
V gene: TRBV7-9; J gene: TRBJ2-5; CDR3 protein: CASSSLSQQETQYF
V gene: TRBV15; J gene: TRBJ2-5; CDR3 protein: CATSARQGEETQYF